Below are 5 T cell receptor beta chains sequenced from a single sample in a study of CD8 T cells in ankylosing spondylitis. TCRdb re-analysed the 5' RACE reads in MiXCR, keeping a single row per CDR3 protein. The sample has about 500,000 distinct CDR3 sequences; over 4% are singletons. Study conclusions and caveats: One TCR beta motif, made up of roughly 8 highly homologous variants, appeared characteristic of ankylosing spondylitis blood.

These receptors lack a known antigen. The sample comprised blood, either unsorted or a sorted T cell fraction (not recorded which). Receptors were obtained from a male donor with ankylosing spondylitis.

Of note for this clonotype: This could be a read error, since a much larger clone is one nucleotide away. V gene TRBV12-3 or TRBV12-4 combines with J gene TRBJ2-1; TRBD1 or TRBD2 may be the D gene (5 bases each). Trimming shortened V by 9 bases and J by 4 bases, and 16 bases separated the two germline ends. This CDR3 spans 14 amino acids. The CDR3 here is CASASRDAYNEQFF. CDR3 DNA: TGTGCCAGTGCATCCCGGGACGCTTACAATGAGCAGTTCTTC.

This clonotype was found a few times. The rearrangement joins TRBV4-1 to TRBJ1-5; D perhaps matches TRBD1 (5 bases). Trimming stripped 3 bases from V and 8 bases from J, with 17 bases between. This CDR3 has 15 residues. The germline V gene has CDR1 MGHRA and CDR2 YSYEKL. CDR3 DNA sequence: TGCGCCAGCAGCCAGGGGCTGCCGGGGGGGAAGCCCCAGCATTTT. It yields the protein CASSQGLPGGKPQHF.

The sample holds many counts of this clonotype. The genes are TRBV20-1 and TRBJ2-1; D might be TRBD1 or TRBD2, each matching 5 bases. Germline CDR1 reads DFQATT; CDR2 reads SNEGSKA (reference sequence). Trimming left V 3 bases short and J 2 bases short, with 17 bases between. The CDR3 runs to 16 residues. The CDR3 is CSASRDARSPYNEQFF. For the CDR3, the DNA is TGCAGTGCTAGTCGGGACGCAAGGAGCCCCTACAATGAGCAGTTCTTC.

The sample holds many counts of this clonotype. The chain employs TRBV6-5 and TRBJ1-1; possibly TRBD1 for D (6 bases). Trimming stripped 7 bases from V and 7 bases from J, with 19 bases between. Germline V lookup: CDR1 MNHEY, CDR2 SVGAGI. The CDR3 has 14 amino acids. The CDR3 DNA reads as TGTGCCAGCATTTTTCAGGGGTTGTTGAGTGAAGCTTTCTTT. Its translation: CASIFQGLLSEAFF.

The chain links TRBV11-1 to TRBJ2-2, with D uncertain. Germline loops: CDR1 SGHAT, CDR2 FQDESV (reference sequence). Trimming cost V 2 bases and J 2 bases, with 12 bases left between them. This CDR3 has 16 amino acids. Written as DNA, the CDR3 is TGTGCCAGCAGCTTAATGGGCAGGCCAAACACCGGGGAGCTGTTTTTT. It is translated as CASSLMGRPNTGELFF.